This passage covers 8 T cell receptor beta chains from one sample sequenced in a study of vaccination effects on CD4 cells after COVID-19. Profiled with immunoSEQ multiplex PCR; TCRdb holds only in-frame clones, not every one. Here the sample spans roughly 60,000 clones, 70% being singletons. For these receptors, no antigen is known. Using viral peptide pools, the ViraFEST assay grew out antigen-specific CD4+ T cells prior to sequencing. Upon completion of more than eight days in culture, CD4+ T cells were isolated. Absence of prior SARS-CoV-2 infection characterized the vaccine recipients, who showed negative nucleocapsid antibodies. Sequenced material: CD4+ T cells from PBMCs cultured with SARS-CoV-2 spike peptides, taken before COVID-19 vaccination. The receptor source for this set is a human donor who received a COVID-19 vaccine.

The J gene is TRBJ2-2, the V gene TRBV12-3 or TRBV12-4; the D is unclear. Trimming stripped 6 bases from V and 7 bases from J, with 12 bases between. This CDR3 spans 13 amino acids. Here the CDR3 reads CASRILPGGELFF. CDR3 nucleotides: TGTGCCAGCAGAATTTTGCCCGGCGGGGAGCTGTTTTTT.

This chain connects TRBV19 to TRBJ2-1, with 10 positions matching TRBD2. The CDR3 is 16 residues long. Trimming cost V 1 base and J 5 bases; bases outside gene matches: 5. Germline V lookup: CDR1 LNHDA, CDR2 SQIVND (reference sequence). CDR3 amino acids: CASSIVGLADHNEQFF. The DNA for the CDR3 is TGTGCCAGTAGTATAGTTGGACTAGCGGATCACAATGAGCAGTTCTTC.

The genes are TRBV6-5 and TRBJ2-3; D remains unclear. The length of the CDR3 is 13 residues. V was clipped by 6 bases and J by 6 bases, with 13 bases between them. Per germline, CDR1 MNHEY and CDR2 SVGAGI. CDR3 DNA sequence: TGTGCCAGCAGAGAGTCCAGCCCGGATACGCAGTATTTT. Its protein product is CASRESSPDTQYF.

This clone was counted between two and nine times. CDR3 residues: CAGTGSGYGYTF. The CDR3 nucleotides are TGTGCCGGGACAGGGAGCGGCTATGGCTACACCTTC. This rearrangement joins TRBV30 to TRBJ1-2; 9 positions match TRBD1. Germline V gives CDR1 GTSNPN, CDR2 SVGIG (reference sequence). J was trimmed by 4 bases and V by 8 bases; bases with no gene match: 5. This CDR3 has 12 amino acids. Complete variable domain (other parts from reference TRBV30 and TRBJ1-2): SQTIHQWPATLVQPVGSPLSLECTVEGTSNPNLYWYRQAAGRGLQLLFYSVGIGQISSEVPQNLSASRPQDRQFILSSKKLLLSDSGFYLCAGTGSGYGYTFGSGTRLTVV.

This clone came up a few times. This chain connects TRBV11-2 to TRBJ2-3; D is unclear. Germline CDR1 reads SGHAT; CDR2 reads FQNNGV. This CDR3 is built from 16 residues. The V end was cut by 2 bases, the J end by 0 bases, with 12 bases between. The CDR3, as DNA: TGTGCCAGCAGCTTAATCCCTGGGCGTAGCACAGATACGCAGTATTTT. Protein product: CASSLIPGRSTDTQYF.

V is TRBV7-9 and J is TRBJ2-7; 9 bases agree with TRBD1. Germline CDR1 is SEHNR and CDR2 is FQNEAQ (reference sequence). J lost 3 bases, V lost 1 base, and 4 bases had no gene match. The CDR3 sequence is 15 residues long. Here the CDR3 reads CASSLGGQGLYEQYF. Written as DNA, the CDR3 is TGTGCCAGCAGCTTAGGGGGACAGGGCCTCTACGAGCAGTACTTC.

The chain recombines TRBV4-2 with TRBJ2-2; the match to TRBD1 covers 7 bases. The V segment lost 0 bases and the J segment 4 bases; nucleotides outside the gene matches: 5. This CDR3 has 16 amino acids. Germline V gene data show CDR1 as LGHNA and CDR2 as YNFKEQ. CDR3 in DNA: TGTGCCAGCAGCCAAGAGGCAAACAGGGGCACCGGGGAGCTGTTTTTT. This encodes CASSQEANRGTGELFF.

The chain has TRBV3-1 (or the pseudogene TRBV3-2) and TRBJ2-3; 9 nucleotides align to TRBD1. After removal of 1 base from V and 1 base from J, the junction contained 0 bases not matched to a gene. In germline, CDR1 is LGHDT, CDR2 YNNKEL (reference sequence). CDR3 length equals 15 residues. CDR3 nucleotides: TGTGCCAGCAGCCAAGGACAGGGGGGCACAGATACGCAGTATTTT. Encoded protein: CASSQGQGGTDTQYF.